This T cell receptor beta chain is drawn from a study of T-cell reconstitution after alpha-beta-depleted transplantation in children. This clonotype showed up many times. The antigen is not known. The CDR3 is 15 residues long. The V end lost 1 base, the J end lost 2 bases, and 8 bases lay between the germline ends. The germline gives CDR1 SEHNR, CDR2 FQNEAQ (reference sequence). Unique molecular identifiers were used in preparing the TCRbeta library. TCRdb analysed the PCR reads with MiXCR anew, one entry per CDR3 protein. The sample gives some 840,000 distinct CDR3 sequences, roughly 15% of which show up once; around 5% is in the top ten. Study conclusions and caveats: Surviving recipient cells, namely T cells and thymic progenitors, were the source of high day-60 TCRbeta diversity in some patients. Several hundred expanded graft clones reportedly were the source of alpha-beta T cells about two months after transplant. The authors attributed T-cell counts and diversity one year after transplant mostly to newly produced T cells.

Sequenced here: PBMCs, mostly from graft donor cells, sampled 360 days after TCRalphabeta/CD19-depleted stem cell transplant. This TCR was recovered from a male patient under 18 who had a stem cell transplant for acute lymphoblastic leukemia, so the T cells may come from the graft donor. J is TRBJ1-4 and V is TRBV7-9; D unresolved. CDR3 nucleotides: TGTGCCAGCAGCTTAGTGCGGGGTACTAATGAAAAACTGTTTTTT. Translating it yields CASSLVRGTNEKLFF.